This entry describes one TCR beta chain. This clonotype was found many times. Its antigen remains undetermined. Base qualities are not recorded, but no much larger clone differs from it by a single base. Stable Graves' hyperthyroidism was defined as the absence of progression to ophthalmopathy over 18 months of follow-up. The hyperthyroidism patients were between 18 and 65 years old and newly diagnosed, with a disease duration of less than 2 months. Any patient with an uncontrolled infection, another autoimmune disease, pregnancy or lactation was excluded. Diagnoses were based on clinical symptoms, serum thyroxine and TRAb, thyroid ultrasound and orbital computed tomography. PBMCs were separated from approximately 9.9 ml of fresh peripheral blood using Ficoll-Paque density gradient centrifugation. Total RNA was extracted using Trizol reagent, and RNA quality was assessed on an Agilent 2100 Bioanalyzer.

This entry comes from a study of T cells in Graves' hyperthyroidism and ophthalmopathy (dated by TCRdb to between 2018 and 2020). Background for the entire study: Peripheral blood was sampled at the time of initial diagnosis, prior to any treatment. An independent validation cohort of under 20 hyperthyroidism patients and some 15 patients who later progressed to ophthalmopathy tested prospective prediction of ophthalmopathy. In addition, the study compared T-cell repertoires in thyroid tissue and in blood from about six Graves' hyperthyroidism patients. The paper describes TCR Vbeta CDR3 sequencing of around 130 peripheral blood samples, made up of some 40 ophthalmopathy patients, over 70 hyperthyroidism patients and roughly 17 progressor patients. The roughly 94 discovery patients were randomly split 7:3 into training and test sets. Following sampling, methimazole starting at 30 mg daily was given to hyperthyroidism patients, and high-dose intravenous methylprednisolone was given to ophthalmopathy patients. To identify distinguishing TCR V-J signatures, a discovery cohort of 90 to 100 patients was used, comprising 43 with Graves' ophthalmopathy and some 60 with stable Graves' hyperthyroidism.

What the work shows at the level of the full study, not this receptor alone: A model built on a 13 V-J signature distinguished ophthalmopathy from stable hyperthyroidism, reaching about 88% sensitivity and about 81% specificity in cross-validation and 80%/75% in testing. Most expanded thyroid clonotypes (frequency above 0.001) were also found in blood, which suggests that blood repertoires may mirror thyroid immune responses. Sample size was not statistically predetermined, and blinding of investigators to group allocation was not performed. In validation, the model predicted progression to ophthalmopathy with approximately 70% sensitivity and approximately 74% specificity, a median of around 6.6 months before onset.

Amplification of TCR beta CDR3 regions was carried out from RNA transcripts. For the first round of RT-PCR on the TCR CDR3, the HTBI primer set was used together with the Qiagen OneStep RT-PCR kit. Libraries were constructed in a second round of multiplex PCR, after which size selection and purification were performed. The libraries were sequenced on an Illumina HiSeq2000 using paired-end 100 bp reads. The study's processing was this. SOAPnuke was used to process the raw data, throwing out any read that contained adapters or uncalled bases, had a mean Phred below 15, or lacked an exact constant-primer or identifier match. COPE v1.2.5 was used to merge the high-quality paired reads, and each unique nucleotide sequence was defined as a clonotype. Clonotypes were aligned to IMGT TRBV, TRBD and TRBJ reference segments using MiTCR v1.1. The analysis included only V-J combinations with a frequency above 0.0001, which together covered 99% to 99.2% of the repertoires. The TCS score was defined as F50 (clonal expansion) divided by E x V (chaos), with BLOSUM62-based TCRdist calculated between CDR3 peptides within each V-J. Welch's t-statistics and random forest reduced 500 to 550 V-J features to roughly 13, which were used in a naive Bayes classifier (R e1071). The public reads were run again by TCRdb, first through fastp at Q25 and then through MiXCR, and only productive beta chains were kept. Identical CDR3 protein sequences are pooled into one entry, listed with their most common genes and DNA. The V and J calls were determined by TCRdb, not by the authors. The sample table lists around 690,000 distinct CDR3 sequences, 15% to 20% of them with a count of one. 15% to 19% of the sample goes to the ten largest clones.

The trim is 2 bases for V and 2 bases for J, with a gap of 10 bases between the germline ends. The germline V gene specifies KGHSH as CDR1 and LQKENI as CDR2. From its cysteine to its phenylalanine, the CDR3 spans 14 amino acids. Only the CDR3 region is kept as DNA, spanning 42 bases read in frame from base 1. The sequence was obtained from a man in his forties or fifties with Graves' hyperthyroidism. Sequencing was performed on blood. The chain couples TRBV18 to TRBJ2-7; the D gene remains uncertain. In nucleotides, the sequence is TGTGCCAGCTCACCATCGGACGTTGCCTACGAGCAGTACTTC. It translates as CASSPSDVAYEQYF.